This T cell receptor beta chain was sequenced during a study of blood T cell repertoires in COVID-19. Whole-study context: Samples came from the United States, Italy and Spain, spanning acute and convalescent COVID-19. T cells, B-cell-depleted T cells, or PBMCs provided the cDNA or gDNA that served as material.

Method: immunoSEQ multiplex PCR; TCRdb's copy keeps in-frame clones and lacks some. The table has about 140,000 clones, 80% to 85% seen once. Patients from Seattle were sampled longitudinally, starting during active infection. The germline V gene has CDR1 SGHRS and CDR2 YFSETQ. The CDR3 covers 13 residues. Trimming took off 6 bases at V and 2 bases at J, with 9 bases between the two ends. The chain recombines TRBV5-1 with TRBJ2-1, with D unclear. What was sequenced was peripheral blood. The source of this sequence is a young man with COVID-19, enrolled during active disease. DNA of the CDR3: TGCGCCAGCAAAGAGAGAACCTACAATGAGCAGTTCTTC. Residues: CASKERTYNEQFF.